A few counts support the clone carrying this T cell receptor beta chain. The study ran its PCR with 60 Vbeta and 13 Jbeta primers. The table came from immunoSEQ multiplex PCR; TCRdb's copy has only in-frame clones and leaves some out. The sample lists fewer than 200,000 clones, 60% to 80% occurring once. This sample was included in a study of cytomegalovirus exposure and HLA in healthy donors. Input material: PBMCs. The receptor comes from a man in his forties in good health and CMV-seropositive.

CDR3 loop: CASSPGQGYNGYTF. The CDR3 DNA sequence: TGTGCCAGTAGCCCGGGACAGGGTTATAATGGCTACACCTTC. This sequence joins TRBV19 and TRBJ1-2; TRBD1 aligns across 9 bases. V gave up 6 bases and J gave up 6 bases; unmatched junction bases: 8. CDR1 LNHDA and CDR2 SQIVND come from the germline V gene (reference sequence). The CDR3 loop spans 14 amino acids.